The 2 T cell receptor beta chains below were found in one sample sequenced in a study of T cell responses to AZD1222 COVID-19 vaccine. Here immunoSEQ multiplex PCR was the method, and the copy in TCRdb shows in-frame clones only, minus some. The sample lists about 100,000 clones, 86% occurring once. Sample: peripheral blood, taken on day 0 of AZD1222 vaccination. The receptors come from an adult in good health.

This clone was detected only once. The chain uses TRBV7-8 and TRBJ2-5; a possible D gene is TRBD2 (5 bases). The CDR3 totals 14 residues. V was clipped by 4 bases and J by 5 bases, with 14 bases between them. Germline assignment: CDR1 SGHVS and CDR2 FQNEAQ. The CDR3 sequence: CASSSTSAEETQYF. CDR3 DNA sequence: TGTGCCAGCAGCTCCACTAGTGCCGAGGAGACCCAGTACTTC.

This chain links TRBV18 with TRBJ1-2, with D possibly being TRBD1 (5 bases). Trimming removed 2 bases at V and 4 bases at J, with 11 bases between. CDR3 size: 14 residues. Germline V CDR1 and CDR2: KGHSH, LQKENI. The CDR3 sequence: CASSPDSPIYGYTF. Here the CDR3 DNA reads TGTGCCAGCTCACCAGACAGCCCGATCTATGGCTACACCTTC.